This T cell receptor (beta chain) was sequenced for a study of T-cell reconstitution after alpha-beta-depleted transplantation in children. Unique molecular identifiers were incorporated when the TCRbeta library was constructed. TCRdb fed the PCR reads into MiXCR, producing one record per CDR3 protein. The sample gives some 290,000 distinct CDR3 sequences, over 8% of which show up once; about 9.4% is in the top ten. This CDR3 comprises 16 residues. J was trimmed by 10 bases and V by 5 bases; bases with no gene match: 17. Germline-derived CDR1 and CDR2 are KGHSH and LQKENI. This clonotype was counted between two and nine times.

The sequences come from PBMCs from the stem cell graft donor, collected from the stem cell graft. This receptor was taken from a human donor who donated a stem cell graft to a child with SCID. The chain links TRBV18 to TRBJ2-7, with TRBD1 matching 10 bases. In DNA form, the CDR3 reads TGTGCCAGCTCATCCCAGCCCCCCGGGACAGGGGCCGACCAGTACTTC. Its protein product is CASSSQPPGTGADQYF.